This T cell receptor beta chain was found in a study of neoadjuvant anti-PD-1 for oral cavity cancer. Study findings and constraints: Treg/Th17 ratio rose with pretreatment blood and fell with post-treatment tumor TCRbeta clonality.

Concerning this clone: No antigen is known for it.

Assay: immunoSEQ multiplex PCR; the TCRdb copy retains only in-frame clones and omits some. The sample yields thousands of clones, around 74% seen once. Sample time point: after neoadjuvant nivolumab, at surgical resection. Cohort: HPV-negative, locally advanced oral cavity squamous cell carcinoma patients. Sample: PBMCs, taken after nivolumab (anti-PD-1) treatment. This receptor was obtained from a person between 40 and 85 years old with oral cavity squamous cell carcinoma.

The CDR3 sequence is CASRTGLTDTQYF. CDR3 bases: TGTGCCAGCAGGACAGGGCTGACGGATACGCAGTATTTT. The chain is built from TRBV6-6 and TRBJ2-3; TRBD1 aligns across 7 bases. The CDR3 loop spans 13 amino acids. V dropped 6 bases and J dropped 6; count of bases not matched to a gene: 6. Germline V CDR1 and CDR2: MNHNY, SVGAGI (reference sequence).